Each of the 18 T cell receptor beta chains below was sequenced from the same sample in a study of blood T cell repertoires in COVID-19. Produced via immunoSEQ multiplex PCR; TCRdb's table is partial and in-frame only. The sample lists some 140,000 clones, around 83% occurring once. Sequenced material: peripheral blood. The receptors originated from a woman aged 55 to 70 with acute or convalescent COVID-19.

The rearrangement uses TRBV5-6 and TRBJ2-7; 9 nucleotides match TRBD2. The CDR3 length is 17 residues. The trim removed 0 bases at V and 0 bases at J, leaving 7 bases unmatched. CDR1 is SGHDT, CDR2 YYEEEE, per germline. For the CDR3, the DNA is TGTGCCAGCAGCTTGGTTGTCGCGGGGGGGAGCTCCTACGAGCAGTACTTC. It encodes CASSLVVAGGSSYEQYF.

The V call is TRBV18, the J call TRBJ1-4; no firm D call. Germline CDR1 KGHSH, CDR2 LQKENI. The V and J ends lost 2 bases and 13 bases respectively, with 11 bases between them. The CDR3 length is 12 residues. CDR3 in DNA: TGTGCCAGCTCACCAATAGGAGAGGGACTGTTTTTT. This codes for CASSPIGEGLFF.

V usage is TRBV10-2 and J usage is TRBJ2-1; 11 bases are shared with TRBD2. Germline V CDR1 and CDR2: WSHSY, SAAADI. Losses at the gene ends were 1 base for V and 6 bases for J; bases not matched to a gene: 8. The CDR3 runs to 17 residues. CDR3 protein: CASSEFSGGASLNEQFF. The CDR3 nucleotides read TGCGCCAGCAGTGAGTTTAGCGGGGGGGCCTCTCTCAATGAGCAGTTCTTC.

The V gene is TRBV2, the J gene TRBJ1-6; a weak D match, TRBD1 (5 bases). Trimming stripped 5 bases from V and 7 bases from J, with 9 bases between. The CDR3 totals 13 residues. Germline CDR1 SNHLY, CDR2 FYNNEI. CDR3: CASSLTENSPLHF. CDR3 bases: TGTGCCAGCAGTCTGACAGAGAATTCACCCCTCCACTTT. Full variable domain (missing parts from reference TRBV2 and TRBJ1-6): EPEVTQTPSHQVTQMGQEVILRCVPISNHLYFYWYRQILGQKVEFLVSFYNNEISEKSEIFDDQFSVERPDGSNFTLKIRSTKLEDSAMYFCASSLTENSPLHFGNGTRLTVT.

This clone occurred once. This rearrangement joins TRBV6-2 or TRBV6-3 to TRBJ2-7; D gene ambiguous. Trimming removed 6 bases from V and 0 bases from J, with 12 bases in between. CDR1 MNHEY and CDR2 SVGEGT come from the germline V gene. CDR3 length equals 14 residues. As DNA, the CDR3 is TGTGCCAGCAGCGCCCCCTTGAGCTCCTACGAGCAGTACTTC. Its protein is CASSAPLSSYEQYF.

The chain employs TRBV10-2 and TRBJ2-2; 12 nucleotides agree with TRBD2. J gave up 4 bases and V 6 bases, and 9 bases lay outside the gene matches. This CDR3 has 17 residues. CDR1 WSHSY and CDR2 SAAADI come from the germline V gene. CDR3 residues: CASSRLAGAEGTGELFF. Here the CDR3 DNA reads TGCGCCAGCAGCCGACTAGCGGGGGCCGAGGGCACCGGGGAGCTGTTTTTT.

There are a few counts of this clone. The rearrangement joins TRBV5-1 to TRBJ1-5, with 10 bases fitting TRBD1. V lost 4 bases and J lost 11; bases outside the gene matches: 12. Germline V gene sequence: CDR1 SGHRS, CDR2 YFSETQ. CDR3 size: 15 residues. The CDR3 region has the DNA TGCGCCAGCAGCCCGTGGGGGACAGGGGATGCGGCCCAGCATTTT. This codes for CASSPWGTGDAAQHF. Supplemented by reference TRBV5-1 and TRBJ1-5, the full variable domain reads KAGVTQTPRYLIKTRGQQVTLSCSPISGHRSVSWYQQTPGQGLQFLFEYFSETQRNKGNFPGRFSGRQFSNSRSEMNVSTLELGDSALYLCASSPWGTGDAAQHFGDGTRLSIL.

V usage is TRBV5-4 and J usage is TRBJ2-3, with D maybe TRBD2 (5 bases). Germline V lookup: CDR1 SGHNT, CDR2 YYREEE (reference sequence). Trimming cost V 4 bases and J 0 bases, with 12 bases left between them. The CDR3 contains 15 residues. The CDR3 sequence is CASSQPSGSTDTQYF. The CDR3 coding sequence is TGTGCCAGCAGCCAACCCTCGGGGAGCACAGATACGCAGTATTTT.

This rearrangement joins TRBV2 to TRBJ1-5, with D maybe TRBD1 (5 bases). V was shortened by 1 base and J by 9 bases, with 10 bases between the two germline ends. From germline, CDR1 is SNHLY and CDR2 FYNNEI. The CDR3 covers 13 residues. CDR3 sequence (DNA): TGTGCCAGCAGTGAAGTCAGGGAAACGCCCCAGCATTTT. Protein: CASSEVRETPQHF. The full variable domain, with the rest looked up from reference TRBV2 and TRBJ1-5, is EPEVTQTPSHQVTQMGQEVILRCVPISNHLYFYWYRQILGQKVEFLVSFYNNEISEKSEIFDDQFSVERPDGSNFTLKIRSTKLEDSAMYFCASSEVRETPQHFGDGTRLSIL.

The chain couples TRBV6-5 to TRBJ1-3; perhaps TRBD1 as D (5 bases). Trimming took 8 bases from V and 0 from J, leaving 11 bases between them. The germline gives CDR1 MNHEY, CDR2 SVGAGI. The CDR3 loop spans 14 amino acids. Here the CDR3 reads CASGARDSGNTIYF. The CDR3 DNA reads as TGTGCCAGCGGGGCCCGCGACTCTGGAAACACCATATATTTT.

This chain joins TRBV9 and TRBJ1-6, with 9 bases identical to TRBD1. Germline lookup yields CDR1 SGDLS and CDR2 YYNGEE. The CDR3 is 15 residues long. V shed 3 bases and J 7 bases; nucleotides not matched to a gene: 5. The CDR3 bases are TGTGCCAGCAGCGCCGACGACAGGGGGAATTCACCCCTCCACTTT. Translated, it gives CASSADDRGNSPLHF.

This clone occurred a few times. The J gene is TRBJ1-1, the V gene TRBV9, with D perhaps matching TRBD1 (5 bases). Germline lookup yields CDR1 SGDLS and CDR2 YYNGEE. The CDR3 runs 13 residues. Trimming pared 4 bases from V and 3 bases from J, leaving 10 bases between. The CDR3 nucleotides are TGTGCCAGCAGCAGGGGCTTGGACACTGAAGCTTTCTTT. It is translated as CASSRGLDTEAFF.

The V gene is TRBV3-1 (or the pseudogene TRBV3-2), the J gene TRBJ1-4, with TRBD1 identical over 7 bases. The CDR3 sequence is 15 residues long. The junction had 5 bases not matched to a gene; V was cut back by 3 bases and J by 4 bases. Germline CDR1 and CDR2: LGHDT and YNNKEL (reference sequence). DNA of the CDR3: TGTGCCAGCAGCCACCCGGGACAGATTAATGAAAAACTGTTTTTT. Protein: CASSHPGQINEKLFF.

The chain joins TRBV12-5 to TRBJ2-3, with D uncertain. The ends were cut back, 6 bases at V and 7 bases at J, with 11 bases in the middle. This CDR3 is built from 12 residues. CDR1 is LGHNT, CDR2 FRNRAP, per germline. The CDR3 DNA sequence: TGTGCTAGTGGCTCCGTTTCTAATACGCAGTATTTT. This gives the protein CASGSVSNTQYF.

V usage is TRBV12-5 and J usage is TRBJ1-2; no clear D. The V end lost 7 bases, the J end lost 5 bases, and 17 bases lay between the germline ends. The CDR3 contains 14 residues. Germline V CDR1 and CDR2: LGHNT, FRNRAP. CDR3 DNA sequence: TGTGCTAGTGCCCCTGGAGGATTTGGGTATGGCTACACCTTC. Amino acid sequence: CASAPGGFGYGYTF.

The chain recombines TRBV6-5 with TRBJ1-2; D is possibly TRBD1 (5 bases). This CDR3 has 16 amino acids. With 2 bases removed from V and 5 bases from J, the gap between germline ends came to 18 bases. Germline V CDR1 and CDR2: MNHEY, SVGAGI. This chain's CDR3 is CASSYNWQGTPYGYTF. The CDR3 nucleotides are TGTGCCAGCAGTTACAACTGGCAGGGTACCCCGTATGGCTACACCTTC.

The chain carries TRBV4-1 and TRBJ1-4, with D perhaps matching TRBD1 (5 bases). The CDR3 extends over 16 amino acids. Germline V CDR1 and CDR2: MGHRA, YSYEKL. V shed 3 bases and J shed 7 bases, with 18 bases lying between them. CDR3 protein: CASSQVPGGLSEKLFF. CDR3 nucleotide sequence: TGCGCCAGCAGCCAGGTCCCCGGGGGGTTGAGTGAAAAACTGTTTTTT.

In this sample, this clone turned up a few times. The rearrangement links TRBV6-6 to TRBJ2-2; 11 nucleotides agree with TRBD2. Trimming at V came to 5 bases and at J to 4 bases, leaving 6 bases not matched to a gene. Germline V gene sequence: CDR1 MNHNY, CDR2 SVGAGI (reference sequence). This CDR3 has 16 amino acids. The CDR3 loop is CASSRLAGYSTGELFF. The CDR3 DNA reads as TGTGCCAGCAGTCGACTAGCGGGGTATAGCACCGGGGAGCTGTTTTTT.